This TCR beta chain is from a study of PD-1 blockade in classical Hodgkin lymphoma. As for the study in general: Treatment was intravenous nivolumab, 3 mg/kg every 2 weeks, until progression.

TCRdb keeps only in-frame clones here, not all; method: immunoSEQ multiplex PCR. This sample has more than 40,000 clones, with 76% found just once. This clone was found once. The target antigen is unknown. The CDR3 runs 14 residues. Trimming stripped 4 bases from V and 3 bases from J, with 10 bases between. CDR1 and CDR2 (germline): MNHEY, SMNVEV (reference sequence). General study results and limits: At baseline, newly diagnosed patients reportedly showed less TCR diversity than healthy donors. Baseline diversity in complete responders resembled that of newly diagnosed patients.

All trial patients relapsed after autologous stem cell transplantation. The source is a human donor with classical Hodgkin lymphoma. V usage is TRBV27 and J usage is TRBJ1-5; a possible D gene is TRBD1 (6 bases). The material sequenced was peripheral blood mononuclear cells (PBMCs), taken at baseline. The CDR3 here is CASSSGEFNQPQHF. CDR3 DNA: TGTGCCAGCAGTTCAGGGGAATTCAATCAGCCCCAGCATTTT.